The 2 T cell receptor beta chains presented below share a single source sample, sequenced in a study of Ad26.COV2.S vaccination and SARS-CoV-2 variants. Treatment noted: 15 to 20 received Ad26.COV2.S at low or high dose, single or two shots; roughly five received placebo; per-sample allocation not given. Specimen acquisition occurred on day 63 following the initial vaccine or placebo injection. TCRdb's copy holds only in-frame clones and misses some; the assay was immunoSEQ multiplex PCR. The top ten clones hold less than 3% of a sample with some 270,000 clones, around 88% of them seen once. This specimen consisted of peripheral blood, obtained in a trial of Ad26.COV2.S vaccine versus placebo. Receptor source: a person between 18 and 65 years old who received the Ad26.COV2.S COVID-19 vaccine or a placebo.

The V gene is TRBV7-3, the J gene TRBJ2-1; 12 bases are shared with TRBD2. This CDR3 is built from 15 residues. Trimming took 5 bases from V and 7 from J; bases not matched to a gene: 6. Germline assignment: CDR1 SGHTA and CDR2 FQGTGA. The CDR3, as DNA: TGTGCCAGCAGCGCCCTAGCGGGGGGGCTGAATGAGCAGTTCTTC. It yields the protein CASSALAGGLNEQFF.

V usage is TRBV9 and J usage is TRBJ2-1; the D gene is possibly TRBD1 (6 bases). The CDR3 covers 14 residues. The V end was cut by 0 bases, the J end by 9 bases, with 13 bases between. Germline V gene data show CDR1 as SGDLS and CDR2 as YYNGEE. CDR3 sequence (DNA): TGTGCCAGCAGCGTAGATCTAGGGGGTGGTGAGCAGTTCTTC. Amino acid sequence: CASSVDLGGGEQFF.